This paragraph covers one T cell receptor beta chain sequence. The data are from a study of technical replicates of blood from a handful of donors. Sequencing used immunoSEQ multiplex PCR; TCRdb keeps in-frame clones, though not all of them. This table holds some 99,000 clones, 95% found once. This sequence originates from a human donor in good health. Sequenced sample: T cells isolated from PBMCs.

The CDR3 region has the DNA TGTGCCATCAGCGCCGGGACAGGGGTTGGAAACACCATATATTTT. Amino acids: CAISAGTGVGNTIYF. This chain uses TRBV10-3 with TRBJ1-3; 10 bases align to TRBD1. Germline assignment: CDR1 ENHRY and CDR2 SYGVKD. The V segment lost 6 bases and the J segment 3 bases; nucleotides outside the gene matches: 5. This CDR3 is 15 amino acids long.